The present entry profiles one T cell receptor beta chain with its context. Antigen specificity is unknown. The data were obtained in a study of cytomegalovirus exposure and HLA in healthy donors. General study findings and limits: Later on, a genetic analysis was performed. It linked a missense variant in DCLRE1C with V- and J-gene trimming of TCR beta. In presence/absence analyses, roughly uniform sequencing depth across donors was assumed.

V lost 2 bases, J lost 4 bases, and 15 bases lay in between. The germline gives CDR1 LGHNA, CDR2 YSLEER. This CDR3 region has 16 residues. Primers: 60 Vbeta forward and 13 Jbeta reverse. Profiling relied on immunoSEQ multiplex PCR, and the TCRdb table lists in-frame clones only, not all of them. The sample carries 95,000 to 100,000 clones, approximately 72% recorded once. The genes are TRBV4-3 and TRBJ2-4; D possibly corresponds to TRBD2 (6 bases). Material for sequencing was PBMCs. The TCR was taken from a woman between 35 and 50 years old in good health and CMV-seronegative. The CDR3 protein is CASSQPPREAKNIQYF. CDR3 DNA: TGCGCCAGCAGCCAACCCCCCAGGGAGGCAAAAAACATTCAGTACTTC.